This T cell receptor (beta chain) was recovered during a study of blood T cell repertoires in COVID-19. Study as a whole: PBMCs, B-cell-depleted T cells, or T cells were the source of the cDNA or gDNA that made up the material.

The CDR3 loop spans 14 amino acids. Per the germline V gene, CDR1 is SGHTA and CDR2 is FQGNSA. V was clipped by 4 bases and J by 6 bases, with 15 bases between them. Under the authors' procedure: Scientists estimated how many nucleated cells there were by amplifying reference gene primers. Sequenced by immunoSEQ multiplex PCR; TCRdb stores in-frame clones only, minus some. The DNA was the basis for D and trimming; V, J and clone size are from that table. The sample lists about 130,000 clones, about 86% occurring once. The rearrangement links TRBV7-2 to TRBJ1-2; weak D call: TRBD1 (5 bases). Material for sequencing was peripheral blood. This sequence originates from a woman over 75 with acute or convalescent COVID-19. The CDR3 here is CASSYGTGTDGYTF. The DNA of the CDR3 is TGTGCCAGCAGCTATGGGACCGGGACTGATGGCTACACCTTC.